Given below is one T cell receptor beta chain in context. Its antigen is unknown. This record belongs to a study of T-cell reconstitution after alpha-beta-depleted transplantation in children. Preparation of the TCRbeta library involved a method that used unique molecular identifiers. Using its own MiXCR run on the PCR reads, TCRdb lists one record per CDR3 protein. The data show 550,000 to 800,000 distinct CDR3 sequences, approximately 14% seen once. Study-wide results and limits: Reports say that about two months after transplant, the alpha-beta T cells came out of several hundred graft clones that had expanded. The study traced high day-60 TCRbeta diversity in some patients to surviving recipient T cells and thymic progenitors. A year had passed since transplant, and T-cell counts and diversity by then came mostly from newly produced T cells.

The clonotype comes from a girl aged 2-10 years with congenital amegakaryocytic thrombocytopenia, due to receive a stem cell transplant. The sample in question was PBMCs, obtained before TCRalphabeta/CD19-depleted stem cell transplant.

This CDR3 is CASSALWGQGTHYGYTF. CDR3 bases: TGTGCCAGCAGTGCGCTGTGGGGACAGGGGACTCACTATGGCTACACCTTC. The chain recombines TRBV27 with TRBJ1-2; 10 bases align to TRBD1. With V trimmed by 5 bases and J by 3 bases, 12 bases remained unmatched. The germline V gene encodes CDR1 MNHEY and CDR2 SMNVEV (reference sequence). This CDR3 is 17 amino acids long.